The 2 T cell receptor beta chains presented below share a single source sample, sequenced in a study of cytomegalovirus exposure and HLA in healthy donors. PCR primers comprised 60 Vbeta and 13 Jbeta primers. The repertoire was sequenced with immunoSEQ multiplex PCR; TCRdb's copy has only in-frame clones and lacks some. The profile shows 90,000 to 120,000 clones, around 76% of them singletons. The sequencing input was PBMCs. These receptors originate from a man aged 25-45 years in good health and CMV-seropositive.

The chain uses TRBV27 and TRBJ1-5; no clear D gene. Germline values: CDR1 MNHEY, CDR2 SMNVEV (reference sequence). V lost 3 bases to trimming and J lost 4 bases, with 10 bases between them. The CDR3 has 14 amino acids. This chain's CDR3 is CASSFRGLNQPQHF. CDR3 in DNA: TGTGCCAGCAGTTTCCGAGGTCTAAATCAGCCCCAGCATTTT.

The V call is TRBV14, the J call TRBJ1-2; D is ambiguous. V gave up 3 bases and J gave up 0 bases, with 11 bases separating them. This CDR3 comprises 15 residues. Germline lookup yields CDR1 SGHDN and CDR2 FVKESK. In nucleotides, the CDR3 is TGTGCCAGCAGCCAGAGTCGTCTAACTAACTATGGCTACACCTTC. Encoded protein: CASSQSRLTNYGYTF.